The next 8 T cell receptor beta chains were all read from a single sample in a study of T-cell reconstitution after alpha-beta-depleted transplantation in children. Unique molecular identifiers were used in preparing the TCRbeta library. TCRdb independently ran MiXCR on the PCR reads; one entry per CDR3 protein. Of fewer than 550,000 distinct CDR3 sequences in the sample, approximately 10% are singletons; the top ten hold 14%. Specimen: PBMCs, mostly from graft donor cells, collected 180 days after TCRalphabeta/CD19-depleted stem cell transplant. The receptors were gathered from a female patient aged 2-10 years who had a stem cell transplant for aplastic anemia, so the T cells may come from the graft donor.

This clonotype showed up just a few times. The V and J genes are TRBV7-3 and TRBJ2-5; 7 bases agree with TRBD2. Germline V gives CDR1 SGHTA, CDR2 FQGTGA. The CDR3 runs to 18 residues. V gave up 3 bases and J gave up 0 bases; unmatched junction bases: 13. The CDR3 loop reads CASSLPPRASGYQETQYF. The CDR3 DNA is TGTGCCAGCAGCTTGCCCCCCCGGGCTAGCGGATACCAAGAGACCCAGTACTTC.

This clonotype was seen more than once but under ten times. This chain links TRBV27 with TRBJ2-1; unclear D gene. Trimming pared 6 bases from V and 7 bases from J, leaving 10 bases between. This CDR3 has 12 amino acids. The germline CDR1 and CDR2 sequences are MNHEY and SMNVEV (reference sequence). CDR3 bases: TGTGCCAGCAGGGCCGACCCTAATGAGCAGTTCTTC. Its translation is CASRADPNEQFF.

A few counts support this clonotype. This chain's CDR3 is CSARALQGARGYTF. Here the CDR3 DNA reads TGCAGTGCTAGAGCTTTACAGGGGGCAAGGGGCTACACCTTC. The chain joins TRBV20-1 to TRBJ1-2, with TRBD1 matching 9 bases. Germline CDR1 DFQATT, CDR2 SNEGSKA (reference sequence). V shed 1 base, J shed 8 bases, and the junction held 8 bases outside the gene matches. CDR3 length equals 14 residues.

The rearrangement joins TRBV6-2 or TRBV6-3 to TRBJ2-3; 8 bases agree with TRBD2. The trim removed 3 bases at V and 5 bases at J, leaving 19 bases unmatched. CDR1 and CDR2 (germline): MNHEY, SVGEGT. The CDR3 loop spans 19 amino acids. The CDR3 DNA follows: TGTGCCAGCAGTTATTGGCGTGGGCTAGCGGGCCTGGGAGGAGATACGCAGTATTTT. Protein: CASSYWRGLAGLGGDTQYF.

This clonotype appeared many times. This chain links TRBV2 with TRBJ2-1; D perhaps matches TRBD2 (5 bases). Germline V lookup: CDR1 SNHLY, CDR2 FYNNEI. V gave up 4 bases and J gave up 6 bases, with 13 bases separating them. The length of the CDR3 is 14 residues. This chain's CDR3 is CASSASYGLNEQFF. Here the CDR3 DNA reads TGTGCCAGCAGTGCTAGCTATGGCCTCAATGAGCAGTTCTTC.

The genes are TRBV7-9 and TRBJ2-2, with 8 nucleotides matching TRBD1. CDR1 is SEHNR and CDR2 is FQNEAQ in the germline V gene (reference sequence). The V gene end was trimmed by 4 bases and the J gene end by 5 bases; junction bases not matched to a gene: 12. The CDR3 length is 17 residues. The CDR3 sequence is CASSSGQGNWWTGELFF. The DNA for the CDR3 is TGTGCCAGCAGCTCCGGACAGGGAAATTGGTGGACCGGGGAGCTGTTTTTT.

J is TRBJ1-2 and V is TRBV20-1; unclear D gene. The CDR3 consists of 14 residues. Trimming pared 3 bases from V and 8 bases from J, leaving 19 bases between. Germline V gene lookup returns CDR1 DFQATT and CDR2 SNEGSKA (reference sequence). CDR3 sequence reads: CSASRTEDPLGYTF. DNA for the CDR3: TGCAGTGCTAGTCGGACGGAAGACCCCTTGGGCTACACCTTC.

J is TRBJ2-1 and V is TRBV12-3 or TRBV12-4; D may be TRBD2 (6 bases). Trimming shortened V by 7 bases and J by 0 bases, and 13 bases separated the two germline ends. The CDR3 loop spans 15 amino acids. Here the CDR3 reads CASKASASSYNEQFF. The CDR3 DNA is TGTGCCAGCAAGGCTAGCGCGAGCTCCTACAATGAGCAGTTCTTC.